This T cell receptor beta chain was identified in a study of T-cell reconstitution after alpha-beta-depleted transplantation in children. V lost 4 bases and J lost 1, with 16 bases in between. The CDR3 runs to 16 residues. The germline gives CDR1 SGHDT, CDR2 YYEEEE. This clonotype came up a few times. Its specificity is unknown. For TCRbeta, the library was prepared with unique molecular identifiers. TCRdb analysed the PCR reads with MiXCR anew, one entry per CDR3 protein. The sample lists roughly 82,000 distinct CDR3 sequences, over 12% seen once, with roughly 30% in the top ten. Findings and limits, study-wide: As was reported, about two months after transplant, alpha-beta T cells came from several hundred expanded graft clones. T-cell counts and diversity at one year post-transplant came mainly from newly produced T cells.

Specimen: PBMCs, mostly from graft donor cells, collected 180 days after TCRalphabeta/CD19-depleted stem cell transplant. This receptor was identified in a male patient between 2 and 10 years old who had a stem cell transplant for acute lymphoblastic leukemia, so the T cells may come from the graft donor. V gene TRBV5-6 combines with J gene TRBJ2-3, with D tentatively TRBD2 (6 bases). The CDR3 spells CASSRSYWRGTDTQYF. DNA of the CDR3: TGTGCCAGCAGCCGTTCGTACTGGAGGGGCACAGATACGCAGTATTTT.